The clone carrying this T cell receptor (beta chain) occurred once. The CDR3 is 16 amino acids. Per the germline V gene, CDR1 is SGHTA and CDR2 is FQGNSA. Trimming pared 5 bases from V and 1 base from J, leaving 14 bases between. The sample comes from a study of blood T cell repertoires in COVID-19. Study in general: Researchers got acute and convalescent COVID-19 samples from the United States, Italy and Spain. PBMCs, B-cell-depleted T cells, or T cells were the source of the cDNA or gDNA that made up the material.

Original analysis: Reference gene primers were amplified, and this amplification served to estimate nucleated cell counts. TCRdb's copy holds only in-frame clones and misses some; the assay was immunoSEQ multiplex PCR. V and J calls and clone size follow that table, whereas D and trimming were derived from the DNA. This table holds 200,000 to 300,000 clones, 80% to 90% found once. This TCR came from a man aged 35 to 55 who had recovered from COVID-19. Sequenced sample: peripheral blood. The rearrangement uses TRBV7-2 and TRBJ1-4; D is uncertain. DNA of the CDR3: TGTGCCAGCAGCCCCAGAGGGAGGGAAACTAATGAAAAACTGTTTTTT. Its protein product is CASSPRGRETNEKLFF.